The 25 T cell receptor beta chains reported below all come from one sample, sequenced in a study of blood T cell repertoires in COVID-19. This table comes from immunoSEQ multiplex PCR, and its TCRdb copy is limited to in-frame clones, with some not included. The table includes 110,000 to 150,000 clones, roughly four fifths detected once. Sequencing was performed on peripheral blood. These receptors all stem from a human donor in a cohort sampled during active COVID-19.

The chain links TRBV28 to TRBJ1-1; 8 bases fit TRBD1. The CDR3 has 14 residues. Germline V gene data show CDR1 as MDHEN and CDR2 as SYDVKM. Germline trimming cut 3 bases from V and 6 bases from J; bases unmatched to any gene: 6. Written as DNA, the CDR3 is TGTGCCAGCAGTTTCCAGGACAGGGCCGCTGAAGCTTTCTTT. Translation: CASSFQDRAAEAFF.

V gene TRBV6-1 combines with J gene TRBJ2-5; 7 nucleotides agree with TRBD1. Trimming cost V 1 base and J 1 base; bases outside gene matches: 3. The germline V gene encodes CDR1 MNHNS and CDR2 SASEGT. The CDR3 has 15 amino acids. The CDR3 reads CASSEEGTAQETQYF. In DNA, the CDR3 is TGTGCCAGCAGTGAAGAAGGGACAGCCCAAGAGACCCAGTACTTC.

This chain connects TRBV2 to TRBJ1-2; D is unclear. The V end was cut by 5 bases, the J end by 7 bases, with 17 bases between. Germline V gene sequence: CDR1 SNHLY, CDR2 FYNNEI. The CDR3 length is 14 residues. Written as DNA, the CDR3 is TGTGCCAGCAGTAGGTCCGGCGGGGTTATTGGCTACACCTTC. As protein: CASSRSGGVIGYTF.

This clone is a singleton in its sample. This chain uses TRBV6-4 with TRBJ2-3; 7 bases match TRBD2. The CDR3 has 15 residues. In germline, CDR1 is MRHNA, CDR2 SNTAGT. V dropped 2 bases and J dropped 5; count of bases not matched to a gene: 7. The CDR3, as DNA: TGTGCCAGCAGTGACGGACTAGGGTTGGGAGATACGCAGTATTTT. Encoded protein: CASSDGLGLGDTQYF.

The V call is TRBV6-1, the J call TRBJ2-5; TRBD1 matches at 7 bases. V lost 2 bases, J lost 2 bases, and 8 bases stayed unmatched. The CDR3 is 16 amino acids. Germline V gene lookup returns CDR1 MNHNS and CDR2 SASEGT. The CDR3 spells CASSEHQGVGQETQYF. CDR3 sequence (DNA): TGTGCCAGCAGTGAACATCAGGGGGTAGGGCAAGAGACCCAGTACTTC.

The V gene is TRBV19, the J gene TRBJ1-2, with D unresolved. CDR1 LNHDA and CDR2 SQIVND come from the germline V gene (reference sequence). The CDR3 is 12 amino acids. V was trimmed by 3 bases and J by 4 bases, leaving 6 bases between them. In DNA form, the CDR3 reads TGTGCCAGTAGTATCTCAGGCTATGGCTACACCTTC. Translation: CASSISGYGYTF.

The V call is TRBV5-1, the J call TRBJ1-3, with D tentatively TRBD1 (5 bases). The germline gives CDR1 SGHRS, CDR2 YFSETQ. The CDR3 is 14 residues long. V dropped 4 bases and J dropped 4 bases, with 12 bases sitting between them. The CDR3 loop is CASSPREGGNTIYF. CDR3 bases: TGCGCCAGCAGCCCCAGGGAGGGAGGAAACACCATATATTTT.

The chain links TRBV11-2 to TRBJ1-5, with D tentatively TRBD1 (6 bases). Germline CDR1 and CDR2: SGHAT and FQNNGV. The ends were cut back, 5 bases at V and 7 bases at J, with 12 bases in the middle. The CDR3 extends over 13 amino acids. CDR3: CASSGHREQPQHF. As DNA, the CDR3 is TGTGCCAGCAGCGGCCACAGGGAACAGCCCCAGCATTTT. Full variable domain (remainder filled in from reference TRBV11-2 and TRBJ1-5): EAGVAQSPRYKIIEKRQSVAFWCNPISGHATLYWYQQILGQGPKLLIQFQNNGVVDDSQLPKDRFSAERLKGVDSTLKIQPAKLEDSAVYLCASSGHREQPQHFGDGTRLSIL.

This clone was detected only a few times. The chain recombines TRBV19 with TRBJ1-6, with 9 bases aligning to TRBD1. The germline CDR1 and CDR2 sequences are LNHDA and SQIVND (reference sequence). Trimming removed 7 bases from V and 6 bases from J; junction bases left unmatched: 7. This CDR3 region has 15 residues. The DNA of the CDR3 is TGTGCCAGTAACCCCGGGACAGGGCGTAATTCACCCCTCCACTTT. This sequence encodes CASNPGTGRNSPLHF.

The chain uses TRBV9 and TRBJ1-5; tentatively, D is TRBD1 (6 bases). The CDR3 has 14 residues. Trimming left V 2 bases short and J 4 bases short, with 10 bases between. The germline V gene encodes CDR1 SGDLS and CDR2 YYNGEE. The CDR3 nucleotides are TGTGCCAGCAGCGTTGACACAGGGAATCAGCCCCAGCATTTT. Translating gives CASSVDTGNQPQHF.

The rearrangement links TRBV11-2 to TRBJ2-7; the match to TRBD1 covers 8 bases. V shed 3 bases and J 9 bases; nucleotides not matched to a gene: 4. The length of the CDR3 is 12 residues. Per the germline V gene, CDR1 is SGHAT and CDR2 is FQNNGV. CDR3 nucleotides: TGTGCCAGCAGCTTGACAGGGGTATCGCAGTACTTC. It yields the protein CASSLTGVSQYF.

The chain recombines TRBV15 with TRBJ1-3, with D perhaps matching TRBD1 (5 bases). The CDR3 consists of 14 residues. V was trimmed by 9 bases and J by 0 bases, leaving 12 bases between them. Germline CDR1 reads LNHNV; CDR2 reads YYDKDF (reference sequence). The CDR3 nucleotides read TGTGCCACTCAAGGGACTAGCTCTGGAAACACCATATATTTT. Its translation is CATQGTSSGNTIYF.

This clone appeared a few times. The V and J genes are TRBV3-1 (or the pseudogene TRBV3-2) and TRBJ1-2; no clear D gene. Germline assignment: CDR1 LGHDT and CDR2 YNNKEL (reference sequence). The CDR3 has 16 residues. Trimming removed 0 bases at V and 5 bases at J, with 16 bases between. As DNA, the CDR3 is TGTGCCAGCAGCCAAGATACGGCAGGTCACGGATATGGCTACACCTTC. As protein: CASSQDTAGHGYGYTF.

This chain uses TRBV5-4 with TRBJ1-3, with D maybe TRBD1 (5 bases). With 0 bases removed from V and 0 bases from J, the gap between germline ends came to 7 bases. The CDR3 loop spans 15 amino acids. CDR1 SGHNT and CDR2 YYREEE come from the germline V gene (reference sequence). DNA for the CDR3: TGTGCCAGCAGCTTGGCAGGGTTCTCTGGAAACACCATATATTTT. It encodes CASSLAGFSGNTIYF. Supplemented by reference TRBV5-4 and TRBJ1-3, the full variable domain reads ETGVTQSPTHLIKTRGQQVTLRCSSQSGHNTVSWYQQALGQGPQFIFQYYREEENGRGNFPPRFSGLQFPNYSSELNVNALELDDSALYLCASSLAGFSGNTIYFGEGSWLTVV.

This clone was picked up one time. The J gene is TRBJ1-4, the V gene TRBV25-1, with 8 bases matching TRBD1. With 4 bases clipped from V and 7 bases from J, the junction kept 8 bases outside the gene matches. Germline V gene sequence: CDR1 MGHDK, CDR2 SYGVNS. The CDR3 spans 15 residues. CDR3 amino acids: CASSASTGGFEKLFF. Written as DNA, the CDR3 is TGTGCCAGCAGTGCTTCCACAGGGGGGTTTGAAAAACTGTTTTTT.

The chain combines TRBV4-2 with TRBJ2-1; 11 bases map to TRBD2. Germline assignment: CDR1 LGHNA and CDR2 YNFKEQ. The V and J ends lost 0 bases and 7 bases, in that order; junction bases with no gene match: 2. CDR3 length: 15 residues. The CDR3 spells CASSQDLAGGNEQFF. CDR3 coding DNA: TGTGCCAGCAGCCAAGACCTAGCGGGGGGAAATGAGCAGTTCTTC.

This clone was counted a single time. The J gene is TRBJ1-4, the V gene TRBV14; D perhaps matches TRBD1 (5 bases). V lost 1 base and J 8 bases, leaving 8 bases between the germline ends. The germline CDR1 and CDR2 sequences are SGHDN and FVKESK. The CDR3 length is 13 residues. The CDR3 sequence is CASSQGGWEKLFF. CDR3 DNA sequence: TGTGCCAGCAGCCAAGGGGGCTGGGAAAAACTGTTTTTT.

This clone appeared a single time. This chain links TRBV19 with TRBJ2-5; possibly TRBD1 for D (5 bases). V was shortened by 6 bases and J by 5 bases, with 13 bases between the two germline ends. Per germline, CDR1 LNHDA and CDR2 SQIVND (reference sequence). The CDR3 contains 13 residues. CDR3: CASSKGRVETQYF. CDR3 in DNA: TGTGCCAGTAGCAAGGGCAGGGTCGAGACCCAGTACTTC.

This chain connects TRBV6-1 to TRBJ1-5, with 7 bases aligning to TRBD1. The CDR3 length is 16 residues. Unmatched junction bases numbered 10, after V lost 4 bases and J lost 4 bases. Looked up from germline, CDR1 is MNHNS and CDR2 is SASEGT. CDR3 loop: CASSARRDSPNQPQHF. For the CDR3, the DNA is TGTGCCAGCAGTGCCCGACGGGACAGCCCAAATCAGCCCCAGCATTTT.

The V and J genes are TRBV5-1 and TRBJ1-5; D ambiguous. The germline CDR1 and CDR2 sequences are SGHRS and YFSETQ. The CDR3 consists of 15 residues. V was pared by 4 bases and J by 4 bases, with 15 bases between. For the CDR3, the DNA is TGCGCCAGCAGCCCGTCCCCGGGTGCGAATCAGCCCCAGCATTTT. The encoded protein is CASSPSPGANQPQHF.

The chain links TRBV3-1 (or the pseudogene TRBV3-2) to TRBJ2-2; TRBD2 matches at 8 bases. The CDR3 extends over 16 amino acids. J lost 6 bases, V lost 0 bases, and 6 bases had no gene match. CDR1 is LGHDT and CDR2 is YNNKEL in the germline V gene (reference sequence). The CDR3 here is CASSQDYRGGSGELFF. The DNA for the CDR3 is TGTGCCAGCAGCCAAGATTACCGGGGGGGATCCGGGGAGCTGTTTTTT.

For the CDR3, the DNA is TGTGCCAGCAAACCGAGGCTTAACTATGGCTACACCTTC. Amino acid sequence: CASKPRLNYGYTF. The J gene is TRBJ1-2, the V gene TRBV5-4; no definite D call. Trimming removed 6 bases from V and 1 base from J, with 10 bases in between. CDR3 length equals 13 residues. Germline V gene sequence: CDR1 SGHNT, CDR2 YYREEE (reference sequence).

The sample holds one count of this clone. This rearrangement joins TRBV5-6 to TRBJ2-7; 8 bases agree with TRBD1. Germline CDR1 and CDR2: SGHDT and YYEEEE. This CDR3 comprises 15 residues. J lost 4 bases, V lost 4 bases, and 10 bases had no gene match. CDR3 sequence reads: CASSDRTGPPYEQYF. CDR3 DNA sequence: TGTGCCAGCAGCGATAGGACAGGGCCCCCTTACGAGCAGTACTTC.

The gene calls are TRBV6-5 and TRBJ1-4; D gene ambiguous. CDR3 length equals 14 residues. Trimming took off 5 bases at V and 8 bases at J, with 15 bases between the two ends. The germline CDR1 and CDR2 sequences are MNHEY and SVGAGI. The DNA of the CDR3 is TGTGCCAGCAGTCCTGGTCGGGTTGGGGAAAAACTGTTTTTT. This codes for CASSPGRVGEKLFF.

This rearrangement joins TRBV27 to TRBJ2-3, with D tentatively TRBD2 (5 bases). This CDR3 region has 17 residues. CDR1 MNHEY and CDR2 SMNVEV come from the germline V gene (reference sequence). The V end was cut by 4 bases, the J end by 1 base, with 18 bases between. DNA for the CDR3: TGTGCCAGCAGTTCCCCCGGAGGTCGGGGAGGCACAGATACGCAGTATTTT. It specifies CASSSPGGRGGTDTQYF.